Below are 11 T cell receptor beta chains sequenced from a single sample in a study of early T cells in non-severe SARS-CoV-2 infection. A single record per CDR3 protein comes from TCRdb applying MiXCR to the 5' RACE reads. The sample includes roughly 75,000 distinct CDR3 sequences, more than 7.5% of them seen just once. Source material: whole blood. All receptors derive from an adult who was a healthcare worker with PCR-confirmed SARS-CoV-2 infection or an uninfected control (not recorded which).

The chain uses TRBV5-1 and TRBJ2-7; D is perhaps TRBD2 (5 bases). The CDR3 runs 15 residues. From germline, CDR1 is SGHRS and CDR2 YFSETQ. V lost 3 bases to trimming and J lost 4 bases, with 17 bases between them. In DNA form, the CDR3 reads TGCGCCAGCAGCTCGAGCGGCCCCGGTACTTACGAGCAGTACTTC. Its protein product is CASSSSGPGTYEQYF.

The chain couples TRBV29-1 to TRBJ2-1; 15 bases fit TRBD2. Germline trimming cut 8 bases from V and 0 bases from J; bases unmatched to any gene: 5. The CDR3 sequence is 16 residues long. Germline lookup yields CDR1 SQVTM and CDR2 ANQGSEA. The CDR3 sequence: CSFRTSGRGSYNEQFF. In DNA form, the CDR3 reads TGCAGCTTCCGGACTAGCGGGAGGGGCTCCTACAATGAGCAGTTCTTC.

There are a few counts of this clonotype. This sequence joins TRBV6-1 and TRBJ1-6; perhaps TRBD1 as D (5 bases). Trimming stripped 1 base from V and 6 bases from J, with 7 bases between. CDR3 size: 14 residues. Germline V gene data show CDR1 as MNHNS and CDR2 as SASEGT. Here the CDR3 reads CASSEVGGNSPLHF. The CDR3 region has the DNA TGTGCCAGCAGTGAAGTTGGGGGTAATTCACCCCTCCACTTT.

This rearrangement joins TRBV10-3 to TRBJ2-3; no firm D call. The CDR3 contains 13 residues. Germline CDR1 reads ENHRY; CDR2 reads SYGVKD. Trimming stripped 7 bases from V and 5 bases from J, with 13 bases between. The CDR3 DNA is TGTGCCATCAATGCAAATCCCAGAGATACGCAGTATTTT. Translated, it gives CAINANPRDTQYF.

V gene TRBV6-5 combines with J gene TRBJ2-3, with D tentatively TRBD1 or TRBD2 (5 bases each). The CDR3 length is 12 residues. The germline gives CDR1 MNHEY, CDR2 SVGAGI. V dropped 4 bases and J dropped 12 bases, with 14 bases sitting between them. CDR3 nucleotides: TGTGCCAGCAGTTCAGGGCTAGCCGTTCAGTATTTT. Its translation is CASSSGLAVQYF.

This clonotype has a single count. The chain combines TRBV3-1 with TRBJ2-5; the match to TRBD2 covers 7 bases. Germline loops: CDR1 LGHDT, CDR2 YNNKEL (reference sequence). With 10 bases clipped from V and 9 bases from J, the junction kept 17 bases outside the gene matches. This CDR3 region has 14 residues. The chain's CDR3 is CANSEPGGSQAQYF. CDR3 nucleotides: TGTGCCAACAGTGAACCGGGGGGATCCCAGGCCCAGTACTTC.

This clonotype was seen many times. V usage is TRBV29-1 and J usage is TRBJ2-5, with D perhaps TRBD1 (6 bases). With 5 bases removed from V and 3 bases from J, the gap between germline ends came to 7 bases. The CDR3 extends over 11 amino acids. The germline V gene encodes CDR1 SQVTM and CDR2 ANQGSEA. The CDR3, as DNA: TGCAGCGTTCCAGGGGAAGAGACCCAGTACTTC. This codes for CSVPGEETQYF.

This clonotype was recorded many times. The chain recombines TRBV9 with TRBJ1-1; perhaps TRBD1 as D (5 bases). The CDR3 extends over 15 amino acids. Per the germline V gene, CDR1 is SGDLS and CDR2 is YYNGEE. Trimming cost V 6 bases and J 2 bases, with 17 bases left between them. The CDR3 sequence is CASNKGANLNTEAFF. DNA for the CDR3: TGTGCCAGCAATAAAGGGGCCAACCTTAACACTGAAGCTTTCTTT.

The chain carries TRBV6-4 and TRBJ2-2; 9 bases line up with TRBD2. The V segment lost 6 bases and the J segment 2 bases; nucleotides outside the gene matches: 4. The CDR3 runs 15 residues. Looked up from germline, CDR1 is MRHNA and CDR2 is SNTAGT. The CDR3 spells CASSASGINTGELFF. The CDR3 DNA reads as TGTGCCAGCAGCGCTAGCGGGATTAACACCGGGGAGCTGTTTTTT.

This clonotype was picked up many times. V gene TRBV25-1 combines with J gene TRBJ2-3, with D perhaps TRBD2 (7 bases). CDR1 and CDR2 from the germline V gene are MGHDK and SYGVNS. The CDR3 is 17 residues long. V lost 6 bases to trimming and J lost 1 base, with 20 bases between them. CDR3 residues: CASSPPGAGVRTDTQYF. Here the CDR3 DNA reads TGTGCCAGCAGCCCTCCGGGGGCGGGAGTCCGCACAGATACGCAGTATTTT. Supplemented by reference TRBV25-1 and TRBJ2-3, the full variable domain reads EADIYQTPRYLVIGTGKKITLECSQTMGHDKMYWYQQDPGMELHLIHYSYGVNSTEKGDLSSESTVSRIRTEHFPLTLESARPSHTSQYLCASSPPGAGVRTDTQYFGPGTRLTVL.

This clonotype was found many times. V gene TRBV20-1 combines with J gene TRBJ2-7; unclear D gene. Germline assignment: CDR1 DFQATT and CDR2 SNEGSKA (reference sequence). The V gene lost 2 bases and the J gene lost 3 bases, with 8 bases spanning the gap. CDR3 size: 12 residues. The CDR3 is CSARSSIYEQYF. The CDR3 DNA reads as TGCAGTGCTAGAAGCTCCATCTACGAGCAGTACTTC.